This TCR beta chain comes out of a study of CD8 T cells in Susac syndrome. Study overall: Patients with Susac syndrome, at blood draw, were therapy-naive, on corticosteroids, or on intravenous immunoglobulin alone. Broader study findings: Total CD8+ repertoires held more than 15 Susac-specific public clones, while CD8+ TEMRA repertoires held 5 or 6.

Random hexamers primed reverse transcription of 0.5 to 1 ug RNA. By means of immunoSEQ multiplex PCR, TCR beta CDR3 spanning 54 Vbeta and 13 Jbeta underwent amplification. MiXCR, applied by TCRdb to the immunoSEQ multiplex PCR reads, yields one record per CDR3 protein. The data hold around 69,000 distinct CDR3 sequences, with 80% to 95% observed a single time. Concerning this clonotype: Its target is unknown.

The germline V gene encodes CDR1 SNHLY and CDR2 FYNNEI. The CDR3 consists of 13 residues. V lost 9 bases to trimming and J lost 9 bases; unmatched junction nucleotides: 12. Bulk CD8+ and CD4+ cells came from magnetic negative isolation; CD8+ TEMRA by FACS. This receptor was taken from a human donor with Susac syndrome. This chain joins TRBV2 and TRBJ2-3, with 7 bases that match TRBD1. The sample taken for sequencing was CD8+ T cells from PBMCs. As DNA, the CDR3 is TGTGCCAGGGAAGAGACAGGGACCGGGACGCAGTATTTT. Translated, it gives CAREETGTGTQYF. Together with reference TRBV2 and TRBJ2-3, the CDR3 gives the full variable domain: EPEVTQTPSHQVTQMGQEVILRCVPISNHLYFYWYRQILGQKVEFLVSFYNNEISEKSEIFDDQFSVERPDGSNFTLKIRSTKLEDSAMYFCAREETGTGTQYFGPGTRLTVL.